The 31 T cell receptor beta chains given below trace back to one sample, sequenced in a study of blood T cells in healthy people across ages. The authors ran a second PCR of roughly 7 to 11 cycles using a sample-barcoded 5' primer and a J-beta primer mix. Using its own MiXCR run on the 5' RACE reads, TCRdb lists one record per CDR3 protein. Found here are about 780,000 distinct CDR3 sequences, 46% of them singletons; the top ten hold roughly 18%. Sample: blood. All receptors derive from a man aged 80 or over in good health.

The rearrangement joins TRBV7-9 to TRBJ2-3, with D unclear. Per the germline V gene, CDR1 is SEHNR and CDR2 is FQNEAQ (reference sequence). The V gene lost 0 bases and the J gene lost 0 bases, with 10 bases spanning the gap. The CDR3 contains 16 residues. CDR3 protein: CASSLAVLTSTDTQYF. In DNA form, the CDR3 reads TGTGCCAGCAGCTTAGCGGTCTTAACGAGCACAGATACGCAGTATTTT.

This clonotype was seen many times. The CDR3 protein is CASRGDPSGNTIYF. CDR3 bases: TGTGCCAGCCGAGGGGATCCATCTGGAAACACCATATATTTT. This chain connects TRBV2 to TRBJ1-3; weak D call: TRBD1 (5 bases). With 8 bases removed from V and 1 base from J, the gap between germline ends came to 12 bases. Germline-derived CDR1 and CDR2 are SNHLY and FYNNEI. This CDR3 has 14 amino acids.

The V call is TRBV5-1, the J call TRBJ2-7; 8 bases agree with TRBD1. CDR3 length: 14 amino acids. Germline-derived CDR1 and CDR2 are SGHRS and YFSETQ. V gave up 7 bases and J gave up 0 bases; unmatched junction bases: 6. Here the CDR3 reads CASSRDRTSYEQYF. DNA of the CDR3: TGCGCCAGCTCCCGGGACAGGACCTCCTACGAGCAGTACTTC.

The V and J genes are TRBV28 and TRBJ1-2; TRBD1 matches 11 bases. Germline V gene data show CDR1 as MDHEN and CDR2 as SYDVKM. The CDR3 spans 16 residues. The V gene end was trimmed by 3 bases and the J gene end by 7 bases; junction bases not matched to a gene: 10. Here the CDR3 reads CASSFPMGQGGPGYTF. Written as DNA, the CDR3 is TGTGCCAGCAGTTTCCCGATGGGACAGGGGGGCCCTGGCTACACCTTC.

This clonotype was seen only a few times. The chain employs TRBV3-1 and TRBJ2-1, with D possibly TRBD2 on 6 matching bases. CDR3 length equals 16 residues. V was clipped by 0 bases and J by 0 bases, with 9 bases between them. Germline CDR1 is LGHDT and CDR2 is YNNKEL (reference sequence). DNA for the CDR3: TGTGCCAGCAGCCAAGAAGGGAGGTACTCCTACAATGAGCAGTTCTTC. Protein: CASSQEGRYSYNEQFF.

The V call is TRBV9, the J call TRBJ2-7; TRBD2 might be the D (7 bases). The CDR3 spans 14 residues. Trimming left V 4 bases short and J 8 bases short, with 19 bases between. CDR1 is SGDLS, CDR2 YYNGEE, per germline. The CDR3 DNA is TGTGCCAGCAGCTCCACTGCGGGGGCCTATCAGCAGTACTTC. It specifies CASSSTAGAYQQYF. Variable domain in full (rest from reference TRBV9 and TRBJ2-7): DSGVTQTPKHLITATGQRVTLRCSPRSGDLSVYWYQQSLDQGLQFLIQYYNGEERAKGNILERFSAQQFPDLHSELNLSSLELGDSALYFCASSSTAGAYQQYFGPGTRLTVT.

This clonotype has ten or more counts. A read error may be the cause here, since a much bigger clone is one base away. The chain carries TRBV7-2 and TRBJ1-2; no definite D call. The CDR3 extends over 14 amino acids. CDR1 is SGHTA, CDR2 FQGNSA, per germline. Trimming took 1 base from V and 7 from J, leaving 13 bases between them. The CDR3 loop is CASSLGQARGGYTF. The CDR3 bases are TGTGCCAGCAGCTTAGGACAAGCCCGGGGTGGCTACACCTTC.

As DNA, the CDR3 is TGCGCCAGCAGTGATGGCCTAGCGGGCCCCTACTCCTACAATGAGCAGTACTTC. Amino acid sequence: CASSDGLAGPYSYNEQYF. The genes are TRBV10-1 and TRBJ2-1; TRBD2 aligns across 8 bases. The end of the DNA aligns better with TRBJ2-7, so the J call may be wrong. CDR1 and CDR2 from the germline V gene are WNHNN and SYGVQD (reference sequence). The CDR3 contains 18 residues.

Concerning this clonotype itself: A read error may account for a junction end that differs from germline. The chain joins TRBV24-1 to TRBJ1-4; 10 bases are shared with TRBD1. The germline CDR1 and CDR2 sequences are KGHDR and SFDVKD. There are 15 residues in the CDR3. The CDR3 sequence: CANSDHRDRGEKLFF. Written as DNA, the CDR3 is TGTGCCAACAGTGACCACCGGGACAGGGGCGAAAAACTGTTTTTT.

The V gene is TRBV12-3 or TRBV12-4, the J gene TRBJ1-2; D possibly corresponds to TRBD1 (5 bases). CDR3 length equals 14 residues. With 11 bases removed from V and 1 base from J, the gap between germline ends came to 17 bases. The CDR3 DNA reads as TGTGCCGGCACACGCCTCGGGGGTAACTATGGCTACACCTTC. As protein: CAGTRLGGNYGYTF.

CDR3 in amino acids: CSARGTIRETQYF. For the CDR3, the DNA is TGCAGTGCCCGAGGGACTATAAGAGAGACCCAGTACTTC. V gene TRBV20-1 combines with J gene TRBJ2-5, with 7 bases matching TRBD2. Trimming took 6 bases from V and 4 from J; bases not matched to a gene: 8. The germline CDR1 and CDR2 sequences are DFQATT and SNEGSKA (reference sequence). The CDR3 contains 13 residues.

This chain connects TRBV3-1 to TRBJ2-2; 12 positions match TRBD2. CDR1 LGHDT and CDR2 YNNKEL come from the germline V gene (reference sequence). The length of the CDR3 is 16 residues. V lost 7 bases and J lost 4; bases outside the gene matches: 7. As DNA, the CDR3 is TGTGCCAGCACCCCTAGCGGGAGGGCATTCACCGGGGAGCTGTTTTTT. Protein product: CASTPSGRAFTGELFF. The whole variable domain, remainder taken from reference TRBV3-1 and TRBJ2-2, is DTAVSQTPKYLVTQMGNDKSIKCEQNLGHDTMYWYKQDSKKFLKIMFSYNNKELIINETVPNRFSPKSPDKAHLNLHINSLELGDSAVYFCASTPSGRAFTGELFFGEGSRLTVL.

The rearrangement uses TRBV5-1 and TRBJ1-1; D not certain. The CDR3 loop spans 13 amino acids. The germline V and J ends were trimmed by 3 bases and 1 base, with 7 bases remaining between them. Germline V gene sequence: CDR1 SGHRS, CDR2 YFSETQ. The CDR3 loop reads CASSSDQNTEAFF. The CDR3 nucleotides are TGCGCCAGCAGCTCGGATCAGAACACTGAAGCTTTCTTT.

The chain joins TRBV6-5 to TRBJ2-1, with 8 bases aligning to TRBD1. V lost 0 bases and J lost 7; bases outside the gene matches: 8. Looked up from germline, CDR1 is MNHEY and CDR2 is SVGAGI. The CDR3 loop spans 16 amino acids. This CDR3 is CASSYSTQGARNEQFF. The CDR3 DNA reads TGTGCCAGCAGTTACTCGACTCAGGGGGCTAGGAATGAGCAGTTCTTC.

This clonotype was recorded at least ten times. The rearrangement uses TRBV5-1 and TRBJ2-1, with 10 bases aligning to TRBD1. The ends lost 7 bases at V and 3 bases at J; junction bases unmatched: 4. CDR1 is SGHRS, CDR2 YFSETQ, per germline. CDR3 length: 14 amino acids. The CDR3 DNA reads as TGCGCCAGCGGGGGACAGGGGAACTACAATGAGCAGTTCTTC. As protein: CASGGQGNYNEQFF.

There are a few counts of this clonotype. Here the CDR3 reads CASSVEGAYSYNEQFF. CDR3 coding DNA: TGTGCCAGCAGCGTAGAAGGGGCCTACTCCTACAATGAGCAGTTCTTC. V and J are TRBV9 and TRBJ2-1, with D maybe TRBD1 (5 bases). V was trimmed by 0 bases and J by 0 bases, leaving 10 bases between them. This CDR3 region has 16 residues. Germline V CDR1 and CDR2: SGDLS, YYNGEE.

This chain joins TRBV9 and TRBJ2-3; no clear D gene. V was pared by 5 bases and J by 0 bases, with 13 bases between. The CDR3 is 15 residues long. Per germline, CDR1 SGDLS and CDR2 YYNGEE. The chain's CDR3 is CASSGFATSTDTQYF. CDR3 nucleotide sequence: TGTGCCAGCAGTGGCTTTGCGACTAGCACAGATACGCAGTATTTT.

This clonotype occurred a few times. The chain carries TRBV20-1 and TRBJ2-1, with 10 bases identical to TRBD1. V lost 0 bases to trimming and J lost 8 bases; unmatched junction nucleotides: 7. The V gene's germline CDR1 is DFQATT and CDR2 SNEGSKA (reference sequence). This CDR3 spans 15 amino acids. The chain's CDR3 is CSARDEGTGVDEQFF. CDR3 in DNA: TGCAGTGCTAGAGATGAAGGGACAGGGGTCGATGAGCAGTTCTTC.

The rearrangement links TRBV7-2 to TRBJ2-1; 12 bases line up with TRBD2. Per germline, CDR1 SGHTA and CDR2 FQGNSA. CDR3 size: 19 residues. Trimming at V came to 5 bases and at J to 2 bases, leaving 13 bases not matched to a gene. The CDR3 reads CASSHRLAGARDPYNEQFF. The CDR3 region has the DNA TGTGCCAGCAGCCACCGACTAGCGGGAGCCCGGGACCCCTACAATGAGCAGTTCTTC.

This clonotype showed up just a few times. This sequence may be a read error, since a much larger clone differs from it by one base. V gene TRBV12-3 or TRBV12-4 combines with J gene TRBJ2-7; D gene uncertain. The CDR3 spans 13 residues. Trimming stripped 5 bases from V and 3 bases from J, with 11 bases between. This CDR3 is CASSAGYNYEQYF. Here the CDR3 DNA reads TGTGCCAGCAGTGCCGGGTACAACTACGAGCAGTACTTC.

V usage is TRBV5-1 and J usage is TRBJ2-4; tentative D call: TRBD2 (5 bases). Germline V gene sequence: CDR1 SGHRS, CDR2 YFSETQ. This CDR3 spans 17 amino acids. Trimming shortened V by 6 bases and J by 0 bases, and 19 bases separated the two germline ends. The CDR3: CASTPEGRLEAKNIQYF. The DNA for the CDR3 is TGCGCCAGCACCCCTGAAGGGAGATTAGAAGCCAAAAACATTCAGTACTTC.

This clonotype was observed a handful of times. V and J are TRBV21-1 and TRBJ2-1; the D call of TRBD1 is as the table states it, not checked on the DNA. TRBV21-1 is designated a pseudogene. CDR3 size: 17 residues. The DNA for the CDR3 is TGTGCCAGCAGCAAAGTTGTCAGGGATAGCTCCTACAATGAGCAGTTCTTC. Amino acids: CASSKVVRDSSYNEQFF.

This clonotype was counted only a few times. V gene TRBV2 combines with J gene TRBJ2-3; 8 bases match TRBD2. The J segment lost 6 bases and the V segment lost 7 bases, leaving 6 bases of the junction unmatched. Germline V gene lookup returns CDR1 SNHLY and CDR2 FYNNEI. This CDR3 has 13 amino acids. CDR3 sequence: CASKERGGDTQYF. Here the CDR3 DNA reads TGTGCCAGCAAGGAACGGGGGGGGGATACGCAGTATTTT.

This chain connects TRBV20-1 to TRBJ2-7; D perhaps matches TRBD2 (6 bases). The CDR3 covers 17 residues. Trimming took 0 bases from V and 2 from J, leaving 20 bases between them. Germline lookup yields CDR1 DFQATT and CDR2 SNEGSKA (reference sequence). CDR3 sequence (DNA): TGCAGTGCTAGAGATCCCGGGACTCCCGGAGTGGCCTACGAGCAGTACTTC. It specifies CSARDPGTPGVAYEQYF.

In its sample, this clonotype was seen a few times. The V gene is TRBV20-1, the J gene TRBJ2-1; 14 bases fit TRBD2. Looked up from germline, CDR1 is DFQATT and CDR2 is SNEGSKA (reference sequence). J gave up 4 bases and V 5 bases, and 4 bases lay outside the gene matches. The CDR3 sequence is 15 residues long. CDR3: CSAGGTSGSYNEQFF. The CDR3 coding sequence is TGCAGTGCTGGAGGGACTAGCGGGAGTTACAATGAGCAGTTCTTC.

The chain uses TRBV20-1 and TRBJ1-2, with no clear D. V lost 6 bases to trimming and J lost 4 bases, with 15 bases between them. This CDR3 spans 13 amino acids. Germline V gene sequence: CDR1 DFQATT, CDR2 SNEGSKA (reference sequence). The CDR3: CSAPVPGTYGYTF. Here the CDR3 DNA reads TGCAGTGCCCCAGTCCCGGGAACCTATGGCTACACCTTC.

There are a few counts of this clonotype. The chain links TRBV10-3 to TRBJ1-5; 10 bases match TRBD1. Germline CDR1 reads ENHRY; CDR2 reads SYGVKD. Losses at the gene ends were 10 bases for V and 7 bases for J; bases not matched to a gene: 4. This CDR3 region has 12 residues. CDR3 coding DNA: TGTGCCACCGGGACAGGGGAACAGCCCCAGCATTTT. Residues: CATGTGEQPQHF.

The chain uses TRBV6-2 or TRBV6-3 and TRBJ1-2; D ambiguous. The germline V gene encodes CDR1 MNHEY and CDR2 SVGEGT. This CDR3 has 13 amino acids. V lost 3 bases and J 3 bases, leaving 8 bases between the germline ends. This CDR3 is CASSYLTDYGYTF. CDR3 sequence (DNA): TGTGCCAGCAGTTATCTCACGGACTATGGCTACACCTTC.

The chain uses TRBV29-1 and TRBJ2-1, with no clear D. V lost 7 bases to trimming and J lost 6 bases, with 10 bases between them. Germline CDR1 reads SQVTM; CDR2 reads ANQGSEA. The CDR3 has 11 residues. CDR3 DNA: TGCAGCGGGAGAAAAGTCAATGAGCAGTTCTTC. Its protein product is CSGRKVNEQFF.

The chain employs TRBV29-1 and TRBJ2-7, with D tentatively TRBD2 (6 bases). Germline V gene lookup returns CDR1 SQVTM and CDR2 ANQGSEA. This CDR3 is built from 18 residues. The V and J ends lost 0 bases and 0 bases respectively, with 21 bases between them. CDR3 loop: CSVEEGIGGDVLSYEQYF. The CDR3 coding sequence is TGCAGCGTTGAAGAGGGTATAGGAGGGGACGTTCTCTCCTACGAGCAGTACTTC.

This clonotype appeared a few times. The rearrangement uses TRBV5-1 and TRBJ2-1; TRBD2 matches at 16 bases. The V gene's germline CDR1 is SGHRS and CDR2 YFSETQ. This CDR3 has 16 residues. Trimming took 4 bases from V and 9 from J; bases not matched to a gene: 7. The CDR3 nucleotides read TGCGCCAGCAGCGTCCAGGGACTAGCGGGAGGGATTGAGCAGTTCTTC. Translating it yields CASSVQGLAGGIEQFF.